Detailed here is one T cell receptor (beta chain). Its antigen is still unknown. Individuals selected for sequencing had exhibited CD8+CD57+ cell expansion on flow cytometry. Patient blood was sampled before any therapy had been received. Trimming pared 6 bases from V and 3 bases from J, leaving 9 bases between. This CDR3 region has 12 residues. Germline V gene data show CDR1 as LNHNV and CDR2 as YYDKDF (reference sequence). This specimen belongs to a study of CD8+CD57+ T cells in acquired aplastic anemia. Study-wide results and caveats: With respect to CD8+ Simpson's diversity, patients and controls did not differ significantly.

For CDR3 and TCR beta VDJ profiling, genomic DNA was the template used. MiXCR was run by TCRdb on the reads, yielding one entry per CDR3 protein. The sample consists of about 200,000 distinct CDR3 sequences, approximately 65% of them appearing once. The genes are TRBV15 and TRBJ2-7; no clear D. The clonotype originates from a human donor with aplastic anemia. The sample taken for sequencing was sorted CD4+, CD8+, or CD8+CD57+ T cells (not recorded which) from PBMCs. The CDR3 sequence is CATSRTGYEQYF. Here the CDR3 DNA reads TGTGCCACCAGTCGAACCGGCTACGAGCAGTACTTC. Full variable domain (missing parts from reference TRBV15 and TRBJ2-7): DAMVIQNPRYQVTQFGKPVTLSCSQTLNHNVMYWYQQKSSQAPKLLFHYYDKDFNNEADTPDNFQSRRPNTSFCFLDIRSPGLGDTAMYLCATSRTGYEQYFGPGTRLTVT.